This entry is about one T cell receptor (beta chain). Its antigen is not identified. Deep was the level used in running the assay. The protocol was immunoSEQ multiplex PCR, while the TCRdb copy is restricted to in-frame clones and leaves out a portion. The sample consists of approximately 2.5 million clones, 80% to 95% of them appearing once. The donors were adults (healthy and HIV-negative) with no recent acute infections or vaccinations. Looked up from germline, CDR1 is SGHNT and CDR2 is YYREEE (reference sequence). V trimming: 5 bases; J trimming: 4 bases; junction bases outside the gene matches: 10. The CDR3 has 16 amino acids. This record comes from a study of shared clonotypes between healthy human individuals. Points from the study as a whole: Against clonotypes common to all four donors, non-shared ones had lower generation probabilities. Some naive CD4 clonotypes, around 4.7%, turned up in common across a few donors.

V gene TRBV5-4 combines with J gene TRBJ2-2; 8 bases are a match to TRBD2. The sequence was collected from a man between 18 and 29 years old in good health. Some clones in this sample may be carry-over from other donors' samples. Sample: naive CD4+ T cells from PBMCs. As for subset: CD45RA+ positively selected. The CDR3, as DNA: TGTGCCAGCAGGACTCGTCGTAGCGGGGTCACCGGGGAGCTGTTTTTT. Translating it yields CASRTRRSGVTGELFF.